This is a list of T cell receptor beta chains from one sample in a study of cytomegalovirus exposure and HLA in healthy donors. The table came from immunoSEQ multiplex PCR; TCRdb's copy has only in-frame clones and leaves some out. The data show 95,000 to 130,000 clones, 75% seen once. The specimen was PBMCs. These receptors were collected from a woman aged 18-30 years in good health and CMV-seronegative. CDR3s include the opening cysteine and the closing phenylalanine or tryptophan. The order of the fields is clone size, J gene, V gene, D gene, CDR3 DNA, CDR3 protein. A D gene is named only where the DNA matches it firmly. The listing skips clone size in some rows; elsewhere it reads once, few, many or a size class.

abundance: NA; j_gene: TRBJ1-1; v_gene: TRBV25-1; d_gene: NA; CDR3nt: TGTGCCAGCAGGGGCCGTAACAGCATGAACACTGAAGCTTTCTTT; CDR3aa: CASRGRNSMNTEAFF
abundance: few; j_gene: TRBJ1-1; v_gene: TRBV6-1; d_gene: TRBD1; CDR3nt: TGTGCCACGACTAGACAGGGTGGGACTGAAGCTTTCTTT; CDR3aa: CATTRQGGTEAFF
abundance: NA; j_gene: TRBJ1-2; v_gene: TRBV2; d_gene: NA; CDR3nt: TGTGCCAGCAGTGACCTTACAGGGCTTAACTATGGCTACACCTTC; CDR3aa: CASSDLTGLNYGYTF
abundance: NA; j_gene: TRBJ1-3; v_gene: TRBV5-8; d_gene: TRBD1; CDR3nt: TGTGCCAGCAGCTTTGTGAGCCGGGACAGCGATTTT; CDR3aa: CASSFVSRDSDF
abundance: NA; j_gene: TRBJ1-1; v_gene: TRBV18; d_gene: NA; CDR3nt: TGTGCCAGCTCGCAGGGGACGGCGAACACTGAAGCTTTCTTT; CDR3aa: CASSQGTANTEAFF
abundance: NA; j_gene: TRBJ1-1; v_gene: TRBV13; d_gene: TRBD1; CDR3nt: TGTGCCAGCAGCTTAGGCCCGGGACAGAGGTACACTGAAGCTTTCTTT; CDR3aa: CASSLGPGQRYTEAFF
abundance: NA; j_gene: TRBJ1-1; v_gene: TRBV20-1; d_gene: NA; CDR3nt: TGCAGTGCCCCGGGACAAACTGAAGCTTTCTTT; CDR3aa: CSAPGQTEAFF
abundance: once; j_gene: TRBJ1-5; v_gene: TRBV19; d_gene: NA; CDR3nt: TGTGCCAGTAGTATGACAGATTATAGCAATCAGCCCCAGCATTTT; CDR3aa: CASSMTDYSNQPQHF
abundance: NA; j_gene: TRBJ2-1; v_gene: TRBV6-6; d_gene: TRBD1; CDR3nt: TGTGCCAGCAGTCCTCAGGGGGTCCAGTACAATGAGCAGTTCTTC; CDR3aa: CASSPQGVQYNEQFF
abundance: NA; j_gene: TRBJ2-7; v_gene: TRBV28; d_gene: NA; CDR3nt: TGTGCCAGCAGTTCTGACAGATCACCGGGGGTCTACGAGCAGTACTTC; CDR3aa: CASSSDRSPGVYEQYF
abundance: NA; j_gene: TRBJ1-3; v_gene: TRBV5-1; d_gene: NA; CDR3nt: TGCGCCAGCAGCTTCCTAGGTCAGCTTCGAAACACCATATATTTT; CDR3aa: CASSFLGQLRNTIYF
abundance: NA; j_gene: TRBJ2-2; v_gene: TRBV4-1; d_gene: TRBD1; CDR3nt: TGCGCCAGCAGCCACACTGACAGGGGGGTCGTCACCGGGGAGCTGTTTTTT; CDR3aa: CASSHTDRGVVTGELFF
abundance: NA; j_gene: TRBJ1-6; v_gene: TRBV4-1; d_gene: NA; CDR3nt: TGCGCCAGCAGCCAAGGTCTGGGGGTTCAGGGGACCCTCCACTTT; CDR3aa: CASSQGLGVQGTLHF
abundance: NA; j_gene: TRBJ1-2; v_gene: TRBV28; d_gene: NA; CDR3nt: TGTGCCAGCAGCACAGGGTTCGGCTACACCTTC; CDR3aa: CASSTGFGYTF
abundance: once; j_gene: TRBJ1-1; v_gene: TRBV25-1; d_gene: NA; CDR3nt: TGTGCCAGCAGGGTCAGTAACACTGAAGCTTTCTTT; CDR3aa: CASRVSNTEAFF
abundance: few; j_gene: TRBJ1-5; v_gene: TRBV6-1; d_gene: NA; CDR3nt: TGTGCCAGCAGTGAAGCGGAGCCGCAGCCCCAGCATTTT; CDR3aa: CASSEAEPQPQHF
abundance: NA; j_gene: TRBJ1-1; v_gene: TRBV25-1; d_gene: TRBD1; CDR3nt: TGTGCCAGCAGTGAATGGGGACAGGTTGCAGGCATGAACACTGAAGCTTTCTTT; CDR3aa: CASSEWGQVAGMNTEAFF
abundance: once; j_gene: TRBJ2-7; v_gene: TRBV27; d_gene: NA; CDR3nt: TGTGCCAGCAGTTTCGCGGGCCCCGACTACGAGCAGTACTTC; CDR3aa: CASSFAGPDYEQYF
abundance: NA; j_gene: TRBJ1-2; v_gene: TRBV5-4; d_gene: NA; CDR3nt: TGTGCCAGCAGCTCAGGCAGCCATTATGGCTACACCTTC; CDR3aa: CASSSGSHYGYTF
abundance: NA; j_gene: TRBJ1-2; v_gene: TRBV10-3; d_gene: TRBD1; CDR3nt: TGTGCCATCAGTGAGTCGAGGGACAGGGGGCGCGATGGCTACACCTTC; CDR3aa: CAISESRDRGRDGYTF
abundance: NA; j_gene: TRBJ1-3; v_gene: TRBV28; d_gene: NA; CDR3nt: TGTGCCAGCAGTCCGCGGGTCGCCTCTGGAAACACCATATATTTT; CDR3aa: CASSPRVASGNTIYF
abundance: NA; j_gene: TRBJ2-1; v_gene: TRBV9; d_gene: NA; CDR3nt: TGTGCCAGCAGCGTAGGCGGGGGCCCTTACAATGAGCAGTTCTTC; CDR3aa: CASSVGGGPYNEQFF
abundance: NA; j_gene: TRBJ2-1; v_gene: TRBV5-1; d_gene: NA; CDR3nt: TGCGCCAGCAGCTTGCGTCCCAGGGAAGGGTCCTACAATGAGCAGTTCTTC; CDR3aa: CASSLRPREGSYNEQFF
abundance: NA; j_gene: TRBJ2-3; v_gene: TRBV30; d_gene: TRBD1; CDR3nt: TGTGCCTGGAGTAAGGGGGCGGCAGCCACAGATACGCAGTATTTT; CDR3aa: CAWSKGAAATDTQYF
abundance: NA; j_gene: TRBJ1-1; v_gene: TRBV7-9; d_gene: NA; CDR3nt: TGTGCCAGCAGCTCGATCCACTCAACAGTGAACACTGAAGCTTTCTTT; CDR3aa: CASSSIHSTVNTEAFF
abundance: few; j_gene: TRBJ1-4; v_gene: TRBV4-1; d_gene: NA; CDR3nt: TGCGCCAGCAGCCAAACCGGCCTTAGGAGAGAAAAACTGTTTTTT; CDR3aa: CASSQTGLRREKLFF
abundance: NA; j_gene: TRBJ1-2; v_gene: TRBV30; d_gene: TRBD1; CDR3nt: TGTGCCTGGAGTGTAGGGACAGGTTATGGCTACACCTTC; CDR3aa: CAWSVGTGYGYTF
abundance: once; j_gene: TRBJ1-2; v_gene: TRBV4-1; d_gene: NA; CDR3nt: TGCGCCAGCAGCCAAGGCGTAGGGGAGGTCTATGGCTACACCTTC; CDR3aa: CASSQGVGEVYGYTF
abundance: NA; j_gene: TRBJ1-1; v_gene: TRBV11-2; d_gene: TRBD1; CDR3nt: TGTGCCAGCAGCTCGGGACAGGGTACTGAAGCTTTCTTT; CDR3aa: CASSSGQGTEAFF
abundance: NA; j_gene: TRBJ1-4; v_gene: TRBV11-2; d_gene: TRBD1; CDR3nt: TGTGCCAGCAGCCGGACAGGGCCGGGTGAAAAACTGTTTTTT; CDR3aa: CASSRTGPGEKLFF
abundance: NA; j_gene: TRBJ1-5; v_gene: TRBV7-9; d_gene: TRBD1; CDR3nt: TGTGCCAGCAGCGGGACAGGGATTAATCAGCCCCAGCATTTT; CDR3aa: CASSGTGINQPQHF
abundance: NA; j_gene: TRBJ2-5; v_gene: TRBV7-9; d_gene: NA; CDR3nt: TGTGCCAGCAGCTCGGGGCAGGGGGGCCAAGAGACCCAGTACTTC; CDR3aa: CASSSGQGGQETQYF
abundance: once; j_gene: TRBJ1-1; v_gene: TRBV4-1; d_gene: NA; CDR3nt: TGCGCCAGCAGCCAAGATCCCACAGTCCGCCTATCGAACACTGAAGCTTTCTTT; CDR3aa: CASSQDPTVRLSNTEAFF
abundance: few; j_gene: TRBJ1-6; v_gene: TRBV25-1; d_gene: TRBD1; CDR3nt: TGTGCCAGCAGGGGGACAGGGGGAGATTCACCCCTCCACTTT; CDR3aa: CASRGTGGDSPLHF
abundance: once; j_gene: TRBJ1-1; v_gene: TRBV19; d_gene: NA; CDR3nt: TGTGCCAGTACCGTCACAGGTATGAACACTGAAGCTTTCTTT; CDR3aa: CASTVTGMNTEAFF
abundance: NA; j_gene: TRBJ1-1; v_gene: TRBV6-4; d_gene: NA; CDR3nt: TGTGCCAGCAGTGCTGGCGGGGGCACTGAAGCTTTCTTT; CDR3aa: CASSAGGGTEAFF
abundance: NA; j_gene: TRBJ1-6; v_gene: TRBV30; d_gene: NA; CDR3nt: TGTGCCTGGAGTGGTTTGGGGGGACTCTATAATTCACCCCTCCACTTT; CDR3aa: CAWSGLGGLYNSPLHF
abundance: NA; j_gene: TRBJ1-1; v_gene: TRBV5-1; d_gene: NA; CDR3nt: TGCGCCAGCAGCTCGCCCCTGTCAGGCAACACTGAAGCTTTCTTT; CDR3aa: CASSSPLSGNTEAFF
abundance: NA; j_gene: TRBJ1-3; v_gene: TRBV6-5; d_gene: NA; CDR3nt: TGTGCCAGCAGTTACGCCCAGCCGGGGGGAAACACCATATATTTT; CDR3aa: CASSYAQPGGNTIYF
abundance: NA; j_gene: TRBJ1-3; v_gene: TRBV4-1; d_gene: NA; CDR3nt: TGCGCCAGCAGCTCACAGAGCTCTGGAAACACCATATATTTT; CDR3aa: CASSSQSSGNTIYF
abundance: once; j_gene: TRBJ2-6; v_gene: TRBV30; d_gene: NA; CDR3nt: TGTGCCTGGAGTATGACTGTTGGGGCCAACGCCCTGACTTTC; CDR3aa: CAWSMTVGANALTF
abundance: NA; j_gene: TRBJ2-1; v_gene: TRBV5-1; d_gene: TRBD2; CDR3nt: TGCGCCAGCAGCTTGGCAGCTCCGGGGGGGGCGCGTGGTGAGCAGTTCTTC; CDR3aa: CASSLAAPGGARGEQFF
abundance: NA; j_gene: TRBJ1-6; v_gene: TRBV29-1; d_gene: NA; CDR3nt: TGCAGCGCCCGGACCGGGGATAATTCACCCCTCCACTTT; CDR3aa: CSARTGDNSPLHF
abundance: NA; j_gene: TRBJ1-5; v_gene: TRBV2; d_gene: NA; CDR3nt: TGTGCCAGCAGGTTGACAGATCAGCCCCAGCATTTT; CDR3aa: CASRLTDQPQHF
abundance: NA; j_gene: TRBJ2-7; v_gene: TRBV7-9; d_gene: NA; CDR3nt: TGTGCTACTATGGGACTGAACTCCTACGAGCAGTACTTC; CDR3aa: CATMGLNSYEQYF
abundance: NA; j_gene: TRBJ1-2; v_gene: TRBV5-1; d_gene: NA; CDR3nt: TGCGCCAGCAGCTTGTTTACAGCTAACTATGGCTACACCTTC; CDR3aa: CASSLFTANYGYTF
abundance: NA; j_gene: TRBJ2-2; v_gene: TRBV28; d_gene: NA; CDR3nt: TGTGCCACTGGCCACTCTGTTCAGGAAGGCCAGGGGTACACCGGGGAGCTGTTTTTT; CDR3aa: CATGHSVQEGQGYTGELFF
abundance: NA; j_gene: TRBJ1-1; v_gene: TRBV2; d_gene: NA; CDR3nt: TGTGCCAGCAGTACTACAGGGACCAACACTGAAGCTTTCTTT; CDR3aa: CASSTTGTNTEAFF
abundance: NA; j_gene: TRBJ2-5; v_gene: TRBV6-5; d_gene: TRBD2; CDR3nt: TGTGCCAGCGCACTGGGACTAGCGCTCGGGGCCCAGTACTTC; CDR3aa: CASALGLALGAQYF
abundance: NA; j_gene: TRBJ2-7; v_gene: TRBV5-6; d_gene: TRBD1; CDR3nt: TGTGCCAGCAGCTTGACAGGGGTTAGTCTCTCCTACGAGCAGTACTTC; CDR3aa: CASSLTGVSLSYEQYF
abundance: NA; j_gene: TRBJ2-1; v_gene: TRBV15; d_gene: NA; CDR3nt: TGTGCCACCAGCAGAGCATGGACAGTGAGAAATGAGCAGTTCTTC; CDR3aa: CATSRAWTVRNEQFF
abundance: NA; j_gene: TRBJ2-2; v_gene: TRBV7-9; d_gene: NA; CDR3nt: TGTGCCAGCAGCTTAGTGGTACCTAATACCGGGGAGCTGTTTTTT; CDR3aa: CASSLVVPNTGELFF
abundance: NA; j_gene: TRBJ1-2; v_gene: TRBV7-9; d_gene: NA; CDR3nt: TGTGCCAGCAGCTACTCGGGTACGCAGAGCTACACCTTC; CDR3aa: CASSYSGTQSYTF
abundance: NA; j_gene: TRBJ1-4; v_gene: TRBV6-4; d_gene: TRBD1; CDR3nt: TGTGCCAGCAGTGACCCCAAGGGACAGAGTAATGAAAAACTGTTTTTT; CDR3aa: CASSDPKGQSNEKLFF
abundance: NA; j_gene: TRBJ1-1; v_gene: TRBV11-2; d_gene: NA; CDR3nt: TGTGCTGAGAAAACAGGAGAGAGCACTGAAGCTTTCTTT; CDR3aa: CAEKTGESTEAFF